This TCR beta chain was identified in a study of neurological immune-mediated disorders. Study outcomes and limitations: The expanded clones of different subjects shared no CDR3 amino acid sequences (suggesting private repertoires in all groups).

Time point denoted: longitudinal time-point 3. Unsorted libraries used 2 million PBMCs kept at -80 degrees C. In this sample, this clonotype turned up many times. The antigen is unknown. Synthesis of cDNA was carried out by template-switch 5'RACE. The reaction used 10-nucleotide random UMIs. Via MiXCR, TCRdb re-called the 5' RACE reads, giving one row per CDR3 protein. The sample lists roughly 100,000 distinct CDR3 sequences; about 10% were seen once. The length of the CDR3 is 12 residues. The germline V and J ends were trimmed by 4 bases and 10 bases, with 14 bases remaining between them. Germline CDR1 reads DFQATT; CDR2 reads SNEGSKA (reference sequence).

The gene calls are TRBV20-1 and TRBJ2-1; D might be TRBD1 (5 bases). The clonotype was recovered from a female donor with HTLV-1-associated myelopathy (HAM/TSP). Input material: PBMCs. Written as DNA, the CDR3 is TGCAGTGCTATTTTTCAGGGTCTGGAGCAGTTCTTC. This translates into CSAIFQGLEQFF.